The 6 T cell receptor beta chains in this list originate from one sample, sequenced in a study of blood T cells in healthy people across ages. Through a sample-barcoded 5' primer and a J-beta primer mix, a second PCR was run for about 6 to 11 cycles. TCRdb itself ran the 5' RACE reads through MiXCR, one entry per CDR3 protein. The sample carries around 2 million distinct CDR3 sequences, 30% to 40% recorded once. Specimen: blood. The receptors come from a human donor in good health.

This clonotype was picked up one time. This CDR3 is missing its conserved last phenylalanine or tryptophan, likely due to a read error. V gene TRBV7-3 combines with J gene TRBJ1-1; no reliable D call. The CDR3 extends over 13 amino acids. The V end was cut by 1 base, the J end by 3 bases, with 6 bases between. Germline lookup yields CDR1 SGHTA and CDR2 FQGTGA. The CDR3 sequence is CASSLNRDTEAFS. The CDR3 DNA follows: TGTGCCAGCAGCTTAAACCGGGACACTGAAGCTTTCTCT.

This clonotype was seen a few times. The chain links TRBV7-9 to TRBJ2-5, with 8 bases matching TRBD1. Germline trimming cut 4 bases from V and 2 bases from J; bases unmatched to any gene: 12. This CDR3 has 17 amino acids. CDR1 SEHNR and CDR2 FQNEAQ come from the germline V gene (reference sequence). In DNA form, the CDR3 reads TGTGCCAGCAGCTCAAAAGACAGGGGCTTATCACAAGAGACCCAGTACTTC. Its protein product is CASSSKDRGLSQETQYF.

The chain carries TRBV7-3 and TRBJ1-3; 9 positions match TRBD1. The CDR3 is 14 residues long. V trimming: 5 bases; J trimming: 8 bases; junction bases outside the gene matches: 7. CDR1 and CDR2 from the germline V gene are SGHTA and FQGTGA. CDR3 coding DNA: TGTGCCAGCAGCGTTACAGGGGGCCGAGACACCATATATTTT. It specifies CASSVTGGRDTIYF.

The chain has TRBV3-1 and TRBJ1-5; D is uncertain. Germline loops: CDR1 LGHDT, CDR2 YNNKEL (reference sequence). V lost 1 base, J lost 4 bases, and 8 bases lay in between. The CDR3 runs 14 residues. This CDR3 is CASSQGTLNQPQHF. CDR3 nucleotide sequence: TGTGCCAGCAGCCAAGGGACCCTTAATCAGCCCCAGCATTTT.

This chain joins TRBV7-2 and TRBJ1-2; D remains unclear. The germline V gene encodes CDR1 SGHTA and CDR2 FQGNSA. Trimming took off 5 bases at V and 0 bases at J, with 13 bases between the two ends. This CDR3 spans 15 amino acids. CDR3 in DNA: TGTGCCAGCAGCCCCGGTGGAGGAACTAACTATGGCTACACCTTC. Its protein product is CASSPGGGTNYGYTF.

There are many counts of this clonotype. The chain couples TRBV20-1 to TRBJ2-5; tentatively, D is TRBD1 (6 bases). Germline V lookup: CDR1 DFQATT, CDR2 SNEGSKA (reference sequence). The CDR3 length is 14 residues. Trimming cost V 5 bases and J 4 bases, with 17 bases left between them. In DNA form, the CDR3 reads TGCAGTGCTCTATCGTGGGACATGACAGAGACCCAGTACTTC. Residues: CSALSWDMTETQYF.